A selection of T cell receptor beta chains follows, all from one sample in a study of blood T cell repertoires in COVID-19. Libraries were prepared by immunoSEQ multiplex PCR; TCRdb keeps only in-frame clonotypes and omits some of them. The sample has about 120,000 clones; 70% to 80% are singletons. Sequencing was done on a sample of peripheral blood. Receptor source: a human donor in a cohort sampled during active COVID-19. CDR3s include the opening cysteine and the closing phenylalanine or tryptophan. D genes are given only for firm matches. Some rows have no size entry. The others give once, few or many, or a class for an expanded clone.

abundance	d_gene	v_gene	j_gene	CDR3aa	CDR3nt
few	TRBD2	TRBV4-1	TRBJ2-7	CASSHRLGLAAYEQYF	TGCGCCAGCAGCCACAGACTGGGACTAGCGGCCTACGAGCAGTACTTC
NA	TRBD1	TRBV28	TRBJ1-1	CASSDRGWNTEAFF	TGTGCCAGCAGTGACAGGGGTTGGAACACTGAAGCTTTCTTT
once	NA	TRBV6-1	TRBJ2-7	CASSEIKGFSYEQYF	TGTGCCAGCAGTGAGATTAAGGGGTTCTCCTACGAGCAGTACTTC
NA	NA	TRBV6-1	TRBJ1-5	CASSEVPNQPQHF	TGTGCCAGCAGCGAAGTTCCTAATCAGCCCCAGCATTTT
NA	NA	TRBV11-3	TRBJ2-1	CASSSLDNEQFF	TGTGCCAGCAGCTCACTGGACAATGAGCAGTTCTTC
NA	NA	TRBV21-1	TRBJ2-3	CASSPRLVPDTQYF	TGTGCCAGCAGCCCTCGACTAGTCCCCGATACGCAGTATTTT
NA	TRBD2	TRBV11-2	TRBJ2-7	CASSPQGLASEQYF	TGTGCCAGCAGCCCGCAGGGACTAGCTAGTGAGCAGTACTTC
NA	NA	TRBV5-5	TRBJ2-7	CASSLDGVTVYEQYF	TGTGCCAGCAGCTTGGACGGGGTTACAGTCTACGAGCAGTACTTC
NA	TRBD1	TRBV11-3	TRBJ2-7	CASSLDRGTGAYEQYF	TGTGCCAGCAGCTTAGATAGGGGGACAGGGGCCTACGAGCAGTACTTC
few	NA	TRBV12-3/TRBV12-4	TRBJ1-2	CAIRLSEAGYTF	TGTGCCATCAGACTTTCGGAGGCAGGCTACACCTTC
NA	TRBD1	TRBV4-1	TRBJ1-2	CASSPTGQGPYGYTF	TGCGCCAGCAGCCCGACGGGACAGGGGCCCTATGGCTACACCTTC
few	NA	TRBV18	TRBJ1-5	CASSPGGEQPQHF	TGTGCCAGCTCACCTGGGGGCGAACAGCCCCAGCATTTT
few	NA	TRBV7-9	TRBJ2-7	CASSLGDFYEQYF	TGTGCCAGCAGCTTAGGAGATTTCTACGAGCAGTACTTC
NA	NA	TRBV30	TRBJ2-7	CACQTPTELDEQYF	TGTGCCTGTCAAACCCCAACGGAGTTGGACGAGCAGTACTTC
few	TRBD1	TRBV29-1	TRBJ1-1	CSVVARQGEAFF	TGCAGCGTTGTTGCGCGACAGGGTGAAGCTTTCTTT
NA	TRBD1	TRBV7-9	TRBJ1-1	CASSLGQGANTEAFF	TGTGCCAGCAGCTTGGGCCAGGGGGCGAACACTGAAGCTTTCTTT
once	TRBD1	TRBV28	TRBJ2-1	CASSSTGTGGSYEQFF	TGTGCCAGCAGTTCGACCGGGACAGGGGGTAGTTATGAGCAGTTCTTC
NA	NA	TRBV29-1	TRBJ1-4	CSVGGGEKLFF	TGCAGCGTTGGGGGGGGTGAAAAACTGTTTTTT
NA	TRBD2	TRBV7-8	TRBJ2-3	CASSLGPAGETDTQYF	TGTGCCAGCAGCTTAGGTCCAGCGGGGGAGACAGATACGCAGTATTTT
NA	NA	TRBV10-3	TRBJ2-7	CAAKPTEDMGEQYF	TGTGCCGCCAAACCCACAGAAGACATGGGCGAGCAGTACTTC
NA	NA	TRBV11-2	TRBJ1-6	CASSTSGTNSPLHF	TGTGCCAGCAGCACATCCGGGACAAACTCACCCCTCCACTTT
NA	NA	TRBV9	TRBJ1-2	CASSVAQGYGYTF	TGTGCCAGCAGCGTAGCACAGGGCTATGGCTACACCTTC
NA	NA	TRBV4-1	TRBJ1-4	CASSQVVNEKLFF	TGCGCCAGCAGCCAAGTCGTTAATGAAAAACTGTTTTTT
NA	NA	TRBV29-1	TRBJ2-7	CSVEDPDGGYEQYF	TGCAGCGTTGAAGATCCTGACGGAGGCTACGAGCAGTACTTC
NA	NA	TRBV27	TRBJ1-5	CASSLWGGGNQPQHF	TGTGCCAGCAGTTTGTGGGGAGGGGGCAATCAGCCCCAGCATTTT
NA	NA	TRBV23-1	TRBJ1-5	CASNSGDQPQHF	TGCGCCAGCAACTCGGGGGATCAGCCCCAGCATTTT
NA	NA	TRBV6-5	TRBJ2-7	CASRQASSYEQYF	TGTGCCAGTAGACAGGCCAGCTCCTACGAGCAGTACTTC
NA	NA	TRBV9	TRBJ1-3	CASSVGGLGNTIYF	TGTGCCAGCAGCGTGGGGGGGCTGGGAAACACCATATATTTT
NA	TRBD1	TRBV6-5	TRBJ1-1	CASRGLGQGATEAFF	TGTGCCAGCAGGGGCCTGGGACAGGGGGCTACTGAAGCTTTCTTT
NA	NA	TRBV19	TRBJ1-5	CASSHEEWNQPQHF	TGTGCCAGTAGTCACGAGGAGTGGAATCAGCCCCAGCATTTT
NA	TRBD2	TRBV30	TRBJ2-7	CAWNSPTGLATYEQYF	TGTGCCTGGAATTCCCCCACGGGACTAGCCACCTACGAGCAGTACTTC
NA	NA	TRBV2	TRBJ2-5	CASSPGQYQETQYF	TGTGCCAGCAGTCCGGGACAATACCAAGAGACCCAGTACTTC
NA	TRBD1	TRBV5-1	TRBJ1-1	CASSLEPGGSTEAFF	TGCGCCAGCAGCTTGGAGCCAGGGGGTAGCACTGAAGCTTTCTTT
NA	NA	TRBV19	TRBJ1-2	CASSIQGGVYTF	TGTGCCAGTAGTATACAGGGTGGCGTCTACACCTTC
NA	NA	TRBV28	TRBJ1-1	CASSWVPTGNTEAFF	TGTGCCAGCAGTTGGGTTCCCACGGGGAACACTGAAGCTTTCTTT
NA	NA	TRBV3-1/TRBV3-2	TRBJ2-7	CASSRRAGYEQYF	TGTGCCAGCAGCAGGAGGGCTGGCTACGAGCAGTACTTC
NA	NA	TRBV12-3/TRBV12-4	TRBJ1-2	CASSDRINYGYTF	TGTGCCAGCAGTGACAGGATTAACTATGGCTACACCTTC
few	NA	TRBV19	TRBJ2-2	CASSSQTGGLRTGELFF	TGTGCCAGTAGTTCTCAGACAGGAGGCCTTAGGACCGGGGAGCTGTTTTTT
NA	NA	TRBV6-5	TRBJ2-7	CASSLIKGNEQYF	TGTGCCAGCAGCCTAATTAAGGGGAACGAGCAGTACTTC
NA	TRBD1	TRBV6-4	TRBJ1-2	CASSPGTAGYGYTF	TGTGCCAGCAGCCCTGGGACAGCGGGTTATGGCTACACCTTC
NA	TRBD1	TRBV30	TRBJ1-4	CAWIQGGQGGEKLFF	TGTGCCTGGATCCAAGGCGGGCAGGGGGGTGAAAAACTGTTTTTT
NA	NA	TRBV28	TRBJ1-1	CASTEYRAGEEAFF	TGTGCCAGCACCGAATATAGGGCCGGGGAAGAAGCTTTCTTT